The present entry profiles one T cell receptor beta chain with its context. Its antigen is unknown. The sample comes from a study of T-cell reconstitution after alpha-beta-depleted transplantation in children. Notes on the study in general: In patients about two months after transplant, alpha-beta T cells reportedly arose from several hundred expanded graft clones. Surviving recipient T cells and thymic progenitors produced the high day-60 TCRbeta diversity seen in some patients.

Library preparation (for TCRbeta) was performed with unique molecular identifiers. TCRdb analysed the PCR reads with MiXCR anew, one entry per CDR3 protein. The table lists more than 400,000 distinct CDR3 sequences, 43% of them singletons. The starting material was PBMCs, obtained before TCRalphabeta/CD19-depleted stem cell transplant. The clonotype originates from a girl aged 2-9 years with aplastic anemia, due to receive a stem cell transplant.

The CDR3 reads CASSQDTGRGAPPNEQFF. The DNA for the CDR3 is TGTGCCAGCAGCCAAGATACGGGGCGGGGGGCCCCCCCCAATGAGCAGTTCTTC. This chain connects TRBV4-2 to TRBJ2-1; 8 nucleotides match TRBD2. V dropped 0 bases and J dropped 6; count of bases not matched to a gene: 13. This CDR3 is 18 amino acids long. Germline V gene lookup returns CDR1 LGHNA and CDR2 YNFKEQ.